A selection of T cell receptor beta chains follows, all from one sample in a study of blood T cells in healthy people across ages. TCRdb reprocessed the 5' RACE reads via MiXCR and lists one record per CDR3 protein. The data hold about 1.1 million distinct CDR3 sequences, with 35% to 40% observed a single time. Sequencing used blood. The receptors were sampled from a young man in good health. Each CDR3 is given with its conserved first and last residue. D genes are given only for firm matches. Some rows mark clone size as missing; the rest say once, few, many or name a class of expanded clone.

J | D | size | V | DNA | CDR3
TRBJ2-1 | - | - | TRBV5-1 | TGCGCCAGCAGCTTGGATATGAGCTCCAATGAGCAGTTCTTC | CASSLDMSSNEQFF
TRBJ2-3 | TRBD2 | few | TRBV2 | TGTGCTAGCAGGCTAGGACTAGCGGGGGGTGATTCTAGCACAGATACGCAGTATTTT | CASRLGLAGGDSSTDTQYF
TRBJ2-3 | - | few | TRBV21-1 | TGTGCCAGCAGCAAAGTCCCACGGAGATTCACAGATACGCAGTATTTT | CASSKVPRRFTDTQYF
TRBJ2-5 | TRBD2 | few | TRBV28 | TGTGCCAGCAGTCCTGGACTAGCGGGGACGGAGACCCAGTACTTC | CASSPGLAGTETQYF
TRBJ1-5 | - | - | TRBV6-6 | TGTGCCAGCTGGGGGGACAATCAGCCCCAGCATTTT | CASWGDNQPQHF
TRBJ2-2 | - | once | TRBV6-6 | TGTGCCAGCAGTACAGGACAGTACACCCGGGAGCTGTTTTTT | CASSTGQYTRELFF
TRBJ1-2 | - | - | TRBV5-5 | TGTGCCAGCAGCTTGCCAGGGGCCTATGGCTACACCTTC | CASSLPGAYGYTF
TRBJ2-5 | TRBD1 | few | TRBV7-9 | TGTGCCAGCAGCTCACGGGACAGTACAAAAGAGACCCAGTACTTC | CASSSRDSTKETQYF
TRBJ2-7 | - | - | TRBV4-3 | TGCGCCAGCAGCCAAGAGCCTAGCGTCGTCTCCTACAATGAGCAGTACTTC | CASSQEPSVVSYNEQYF
TRBJ2-7 | - | few | TRBV3-1 | TGTGCCAGCAGCCCGTCGACTGGGAGCTCCTACAATGAGCAGTACTTC | CASSPSTGSSYNEQYF
TRBJ2-3 | TRBD1 | - | TRBV7-2 | TGTGCCAGCAGCTTCACAGGGGGCGGGAGAGATACGCAGTATTTT | CASSFTGGGRDTQYF
TRBJ2-1 | - | - | TRBV5-1 | TGCGCCAGCAGCCCCGGAGAGGGTGAGCAGTTCTTC | CASSPGEGEQFF
TRBJ1-4 | - | - | TRBV6-6 | TGTGCCAGCTGCGGGGTCAATGAAAAACTGTTTTTT | CASCGVNEKLFF
TRBJ2-3 | TRBD2 | few | TRBV4-3 | TGCGCCAGCAGCCAAGTGGGTAGCGGGGGAGATACGCAGTATTTT | CASSQVGSGGDTQYF
TRBJ2-4 | - | - | TRBV12-3/TRBV12-4 | TGTGCCAGCAGTTTTCGGAACAAAAGCATTCAGTACTTC | CASSFRNKSIQYF
TRBJ1-1 | - | - | TRBV10-3 | TGTGCCATCAGTGAGGGGGGAGGCACTCAAGCTTTCTTT | CAISEGGGTQAFF
TRBJ1-1 | - | - | TRBV10-3 | TGTGCCATCAGGCCCGGGCCCGAGGGAGCTTTCTTT | CAIRPGPEGAFF
TRBJ1-1 | TRBD1 | - | TRBV20-1 | TGCAGTGCCCCTGAGGGGGCTAACACTGAAGCTTTCTTT | CSAPEGANTEAFF
TRBJ1-4 | - | few | TRBV20-1 | TGCAGTGCCCACCGAAATGAAAAACTGTTTTTT | CSAHRNEKLFF
TRBJ1-5 | - | - | TRBV7-2 | TGTGCCAGCAGCTTAGGGGGTCGCGGAATTGAGCAGCCCCAGCATTTT | CASSLGGRGIEQPQHF
TRBJ2-1 | - | - | TRBV27 | TGTGCCAGCGGAGAGAGCATGATCTTATACAATGAGCAGTTCTTC | CASGESMILYNEQFF
TRBJ1-2 | - | - | TRBV14 | TGTGCCAGCAGCCAGGGCCGAGTAGGTGGCTACACCTTC | CASSQGRVGGYTF
TRBJ1-6 | TRBD1 | - | TRBV28 | TGTGCCAGCAGTTCCCCCCGACAGGGGAATAATTCACCCCCCCACTTT | CASSSPRQGNNSPPHF
TRBJ2-5 | - | few | TRBV6-5 | TGTGCCAGCAGTTACTACGGGGAGCCGGAGAACCAAGAGACCCAGTACTTC | CASSYYGEPENQETQYF
TRBJ2-1 | - | few | TRBV7-3 | TGTGCCAGCAGCCTCCTACCGGGGAATGAGCAGTTCTTC | CASSLLPGNEQFF
TRBJ1-4 | - | few | TRBV6-5 | TGTGCCAGCAGTTTAATGAGGCAGAATGAAAAACTGTTTTTT | CASSLMRQNEKLFF
TRBJ2-2 | - | - | TRBV7-9 | TGTGCCAGCAGCGTACTCACAGGGACCGGGGAGCTGTTTTTT | CASSVLTGTGELFF
TRBJ2-1 | TRBD2 | many | TRBV4-2 | TGTGCCAGCAGCCAAGATCCTAGCGGGGTTTACAATGAGCAGTTCTTC | CASSQDPSGVYNEQFF
TRBJ1-5 | - | - | TRBV7-2 | TGTGCCAGCAGCTTTGAACGGTATAATCAGCCCCAGCATTTT | CASSFERYNQPQHF
TRBJ2-5 | - | - | TRBV4-1 | TGCGCCAGCAGTCTATACACTAGTGACGGAGAGACCCAGTACTTC | CASSLYTSDGETQYF
TRBJ1-2 | - | - | TRBV20-1 | TGCAGTGCTAGAGACACCCTAAAGGGCTATTGCTACACCTTC | CSARDTLKGYCYTF
TRBJ2-1 | - | - | TRBV15 | TGTGCCACCAGCAGAGATGGGGGGAGCTCCTACAATGAGCAGTTCTTC | CATSRDGGSSYNEQFF
TRBJ2-1 | TRBD2 | few | TRBV9 | TGTGCCAGCAGCCCTCCTGGGACTAGCCTGAATGAGCAGTTCTTC | CASSPPGTSLNEQFF
TRBJ2-7 | - | - | TRBV11-1 | TGTGCCAGCAGCCTACAAGGTCTAAGCTCCTACAATGAGCAGTACTTC | CASSLQGLSSYNEQYF
TRBJ1-4 | - | once | TRBV4-1 | TGCGCCAGCAGCCTTAGGGCCGCTAGGAGTGAAAAACTGTTTTTT | CASSLRAARSEKLFF
TRBJ1-5 | - | - | TRBV6-1 | TGTGCCAGCAGTGTCTCCGGGACGCTGCGGGATCAGTCCCAGCATTTT | CASSVSGTLRDQSQHF
TRBJ2-1 | - | - | TRBV4-3 | TGCGCCAGCGGCCAGCGGGACAGACACAATGAGCAGTTCTTC | CASGQRDRHNEQFF
TRBJ1-1 | - | - | TRBV29-1 | TGCAGCGTTGAAGATGCAGCGAACACTGAAGCTTTCTTT | CSVEDAANTEAFF
TRBJ2-5 | - | - | TRBV10-3 | TGTGCCATCAGTGAGGAGAGTAGCGAGACCCAGTACTTC | CAISEESSETQYF
TRBJ2-7 | TRBD1 | - | TRBV29-1 | TGCAGCGGGGGGACAGGGGATTACGAGCAGTACTTC | CSGGTGDYEQYF
TRBJ2-2 | - | - | TRBV20-1 | TGCAGTGCTAGGCCGCCGACCGGGGAGCTGTTTTTT | CSARPPTGELFF
TRBJ2-3 | - | - | TRBV27 | TGTGCCAGCAGCACACAGGGAGACAACACAGATACGCAGTATTTT | CASSTQGDNTDTQYF
TRBJ1-2 | TRBD1 | - | TRBV20-1 | TGCAGTGAACAGGGAGGGGGCAATAATAACTATGGCTACACCTTC | CSEQGGGNNNYGYTF
TRBJ2-3 | - | many | TRBV7-2 | TGTGCCAGCAGCTTAGGGGTGTTCGCAGATACGCAGTATTTT | CASSLGVFADTQYF
TRBJ1-1 | TRBD1 | - | TRBV7-2 | TGTGCCAGCAGCCGGACAGGCACTCAGTTGTTAGCTTTCTTT | CASSRTGTQLLAFF
TRBJ2-1 | - | - | TRBV6-6 | TGTGCCAGCAGTTACTCGAGCGGCGGCAGGGGGGACAATGAGCAGTTCTTC | CASSYSSGGRGDNEQFF